These T cell receptor beta chains were read from a single sample in a study of response to subunit inactivated influenza vaccine. MiXCR, applied by TCRdb to the RT-PCR reads, yields one record per CDR3 protein. The sample includes roughly 790,000 distinct CDR3 sequences, 21% of them seen just once. Sequences were derived from PBMCs from blood, sampled more than 4 days after vaccination. The receptors were gathered from a man aged 45-65 years who received an inactivated influenza vaccine. Each CDR3 is given with its conserved first and last residue. Each record gives: V gene, CDR3 protein.

>TRBV10-2
CASRGGSGANVLTF
>TRBV7-2
CASTPGLAGGEQFF
>TRBV6-1
CASSSGRAYNEQFF
>TRBV5-5
CASSLERGFPYEQYF
>TRBV29-1
CSAGGGATNEKLFF
>TRBV10-3
CAISESLALQGEQFF
>TRBV12-3/TRBV12-4
CASSSTSGGGDTQYF
>TRBV28
CASSFAPLAKNIQYF
>TRBV9
CASSVRQEGTQYF
>TRBV9
CASSDLSNEQFF
>TRBV25-1
CASSELGLAASNTGELFF
>TRBV29-1
CSVGSSGVGADTF
>TRBV4-3
CASSQVNRRGGYTF
>TRBV7-9
CASSPHLQETQYF
>TRBV12-3/TRBV12-4
CASSSDRGGSPLHF
>TRBV9
CASSGRLAGNTDTQYF
>TRBV5-1
CASSPVPGQGNTEAFF
>TRBV29-1
CSVVRNSGTGVYEQYF
>TRBV5-1
CASSAQTSGSFHEQYF
>TRBV20-1
CSARISPGQNYEQYF
>TRBV6-2/TRBV6-3
CASSHGQGQFF
>TRBV5-1
CASSLVGQHEQYF
>TRBV3-1
CASSQISSGTGLNTGELFF
>TRBV28
CASSDNGREKLFF
>TRBV5-1
CASSPGTRHPDTQYF
>TRBV7-2
CASSSRTGEQYEQYF
>TRBV12-3/TRBV12-4
CASTPRGASTDKQYF
>TRBV27
CASSTTGEGTYEQYF
>TRBV9
CASSVDGRNQPQHF
>TRBV20-1
CSARAEGRYSYEQYF
>TRBV6-1
CASRIISGSGEQYF
>TRBV10-3
CAISPGLAGEAPQETQYF
>TRBV7-2
CASSLYPGGETQYF
>TRBV7-6
CASSLESGRVSYEQYF
>TRBV20-1
CSTITGWGGSYNEQFF
>TRBV5-4
CASSRGGNEQYF
>TRBV7-6
CASSPRDRAGDTQYF
>TRBV7-3
CASSLRGLAGVTEQFF
>TRBV5-1
CASSPPTSGGTDTQYF
>TRBV12-3/TRBV12-4
CASRRYGGADEQFF
>TRBV20-1
CSASTGSHQPQHF
>TRBV6-2/TRBV6-3
CASIDRDAYNEQFF
>TRBV3-1
CASSQDAETQYF
>TRBV9
CASSGTGGIYSNQPQHF
>TRBV5-1
CASSLASGGALWDEQFF
>TRBV7-6
CASSLATGPNEKLFF
>TRBV10-3
CAISAPRQGRRTDTQYF
>TRBV18
CASHRTGAKRDTDTQYF
>TRBV7-2
CASSFNRMNTEAFF
>TRBV20-1
CSAERAREGTEAFF
>TRBV11-2
CASRTFASSYNEQFF
>TRBV5-1
CASSLQGARMNTEAFF
>TRBV12-3/TRBV12-4
CASSQGLAGTEQYF
>TRBV7-9
CAPKSRDSNTGELFF
>TRBV4-2
CASSQEGGARGAETQYF
>TRBV27
CASSSNRGQPQHF